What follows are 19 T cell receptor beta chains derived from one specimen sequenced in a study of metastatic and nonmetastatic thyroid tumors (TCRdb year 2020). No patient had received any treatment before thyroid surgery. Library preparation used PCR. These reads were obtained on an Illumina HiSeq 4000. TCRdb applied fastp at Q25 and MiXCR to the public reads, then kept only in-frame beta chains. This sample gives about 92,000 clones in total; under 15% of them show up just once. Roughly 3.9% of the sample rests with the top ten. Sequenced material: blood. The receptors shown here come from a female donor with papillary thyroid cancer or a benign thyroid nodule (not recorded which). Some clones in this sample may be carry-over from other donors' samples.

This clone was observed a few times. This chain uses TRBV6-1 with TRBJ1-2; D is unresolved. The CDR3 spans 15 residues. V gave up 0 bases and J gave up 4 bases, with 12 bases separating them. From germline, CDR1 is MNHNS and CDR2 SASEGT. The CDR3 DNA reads TGTGCCAGCAGTGAAGCATCACAAGGACGCTATGGCTACACCTTC. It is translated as CASSEASQGRYGYTF.

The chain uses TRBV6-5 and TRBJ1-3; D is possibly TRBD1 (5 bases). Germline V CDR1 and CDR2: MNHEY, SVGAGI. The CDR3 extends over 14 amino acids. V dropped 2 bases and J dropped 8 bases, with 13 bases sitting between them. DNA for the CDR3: TGTGCCAGCAGTTACCCGGGGATGGGGGACACCATATATTTT. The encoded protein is CASSYPGMGDTIYF.

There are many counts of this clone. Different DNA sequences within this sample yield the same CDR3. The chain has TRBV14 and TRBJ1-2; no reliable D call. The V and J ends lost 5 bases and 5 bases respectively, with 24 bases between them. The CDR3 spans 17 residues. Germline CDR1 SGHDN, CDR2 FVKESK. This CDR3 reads CASSNRGRQRNYYGYTF. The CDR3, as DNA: TGTGCCAGCAGCAACCGTGGGCGCCAAAGGAATTATTATGGCTACACCTTC.

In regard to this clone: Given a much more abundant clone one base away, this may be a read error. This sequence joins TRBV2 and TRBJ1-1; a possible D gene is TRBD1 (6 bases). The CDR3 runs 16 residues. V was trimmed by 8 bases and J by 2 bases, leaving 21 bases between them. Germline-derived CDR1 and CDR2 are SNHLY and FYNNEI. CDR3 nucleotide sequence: TGTGCCAGCTTTGAGGCACAGGGATGGAATAACACTGAAGCTTTCTTT. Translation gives CASFEAQGWNNTEAFF.

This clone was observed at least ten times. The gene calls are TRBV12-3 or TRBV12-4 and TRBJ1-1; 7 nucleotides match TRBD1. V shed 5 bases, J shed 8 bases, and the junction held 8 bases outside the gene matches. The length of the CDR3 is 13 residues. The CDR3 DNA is TGTGCCAGCAGTAGAACAGGGGAGGGAGAAGCTTTCTTT. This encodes CASSRTGEGEAFF.

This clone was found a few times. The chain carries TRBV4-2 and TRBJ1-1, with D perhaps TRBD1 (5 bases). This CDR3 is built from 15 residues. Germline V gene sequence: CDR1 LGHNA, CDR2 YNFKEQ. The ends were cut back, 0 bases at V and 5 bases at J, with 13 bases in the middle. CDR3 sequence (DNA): TGTGCCAGCAGCCAAGATCGAGGGGCGGGGACTGAAGCTTTCTTT. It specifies CASSQDRGAGTEAFF.

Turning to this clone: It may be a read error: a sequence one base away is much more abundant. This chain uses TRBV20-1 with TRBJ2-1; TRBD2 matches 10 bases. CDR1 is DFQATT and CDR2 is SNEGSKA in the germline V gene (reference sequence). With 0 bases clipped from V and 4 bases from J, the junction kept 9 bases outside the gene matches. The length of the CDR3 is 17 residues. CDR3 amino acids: CSARDRVSSGRYNEQFF. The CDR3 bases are TGCAGTGCTAGAGATCGGGTAAGTAGCGGGAGGTACAATGAGCAGTTCTTC.

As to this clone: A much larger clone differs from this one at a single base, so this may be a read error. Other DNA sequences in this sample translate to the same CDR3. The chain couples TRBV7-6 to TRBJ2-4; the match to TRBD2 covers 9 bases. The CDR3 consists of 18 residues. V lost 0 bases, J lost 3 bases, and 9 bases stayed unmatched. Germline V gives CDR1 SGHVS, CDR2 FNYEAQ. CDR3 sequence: CASSLAVAGAAVKNIQYF. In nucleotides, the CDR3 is TGTGCCAGCAGCTTAGCGGTAGCGGGGGCGGCGGTCAAAAACATTCAGTACTTC.

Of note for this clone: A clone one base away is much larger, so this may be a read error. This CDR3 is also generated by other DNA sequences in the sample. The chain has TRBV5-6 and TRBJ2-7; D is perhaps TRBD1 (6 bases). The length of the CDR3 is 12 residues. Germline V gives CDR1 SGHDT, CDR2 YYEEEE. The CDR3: CASSLIGGPITF. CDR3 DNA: TGTGCCAGCAGCTTGATTGGGGGCCCTATAACATTC.

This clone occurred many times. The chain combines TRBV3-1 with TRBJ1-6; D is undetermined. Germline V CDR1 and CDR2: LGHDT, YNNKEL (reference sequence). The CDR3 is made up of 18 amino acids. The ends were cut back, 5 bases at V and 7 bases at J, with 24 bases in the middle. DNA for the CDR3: TGTGCCAGCAGCAGAGGAGATCTTGGGGAAGTTTTAAATTCACCCCTCCACTTT. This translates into CASSRGDLGEVLNSPLHF.

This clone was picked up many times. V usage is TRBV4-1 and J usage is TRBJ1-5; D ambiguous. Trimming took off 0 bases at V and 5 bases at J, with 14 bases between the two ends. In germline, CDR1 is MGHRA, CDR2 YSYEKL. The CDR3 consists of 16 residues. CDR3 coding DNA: TGCGCCAGCAGCCAAGATCAACAGTCCGGATATCAGCCCCAGCATTTT. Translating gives CASSQDQQSGYQPQHF.

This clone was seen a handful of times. The DNA for the CDR3 is TGCAGCGTCTGTCTTCGACCGGGCCTATCCGAGCAGTACTTC. Protein sequence: CSVCLRPGLSEQYF. V gene TRBV29-1 combines with J gene TRBJ2-7; D gene ambiguous. Germline CDR1 is SQVTM and CDR2 is ANQGSEA. V was clipped by 6 bases and J by 6 bases, with 21 bases between them. The CDR3 is made up of 14 amino acids.

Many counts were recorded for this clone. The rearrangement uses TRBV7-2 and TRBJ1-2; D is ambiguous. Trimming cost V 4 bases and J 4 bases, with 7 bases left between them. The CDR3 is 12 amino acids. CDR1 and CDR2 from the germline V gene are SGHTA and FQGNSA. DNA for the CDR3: TGTGCCAGCAGCTCCTACAGCTATGGCTACACCTTC. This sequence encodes CASSSYSYGYTF.

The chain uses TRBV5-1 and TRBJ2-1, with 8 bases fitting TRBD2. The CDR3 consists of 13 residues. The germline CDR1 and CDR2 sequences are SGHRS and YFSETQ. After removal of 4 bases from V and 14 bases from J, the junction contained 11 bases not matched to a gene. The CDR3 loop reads CASSGGGQTTKFF. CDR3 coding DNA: TGCGCCAGCAGCGGCGGGGGGCAGACCACGAAGTTCTTC.

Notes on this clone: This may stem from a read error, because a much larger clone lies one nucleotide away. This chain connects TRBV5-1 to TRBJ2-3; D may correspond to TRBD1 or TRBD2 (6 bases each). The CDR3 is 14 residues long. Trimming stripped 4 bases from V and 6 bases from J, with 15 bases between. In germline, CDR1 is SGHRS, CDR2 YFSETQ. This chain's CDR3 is CASSPWGASDTQYF. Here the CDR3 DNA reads TGCGCCAGCAGCCCGTGGGGGGCCTCTGATACGCAGTATTTT.

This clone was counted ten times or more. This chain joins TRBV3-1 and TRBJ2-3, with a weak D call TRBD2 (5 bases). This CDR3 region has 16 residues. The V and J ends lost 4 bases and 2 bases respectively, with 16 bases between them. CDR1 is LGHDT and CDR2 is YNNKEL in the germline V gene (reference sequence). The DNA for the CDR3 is TGTGCCAGCAGCCTGGGAAGAGCGGCGTACACAGATACGCAGTATTTT. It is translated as CASSLGRAAYTDTQYF.

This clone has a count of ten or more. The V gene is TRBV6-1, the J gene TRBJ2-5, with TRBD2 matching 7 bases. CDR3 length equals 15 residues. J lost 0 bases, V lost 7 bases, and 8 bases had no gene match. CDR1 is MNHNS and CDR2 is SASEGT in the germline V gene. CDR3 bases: TGTGCCAGCACCAAAACCGGGAGGTACCAAGAGACCCAGTACTTC. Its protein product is CASTKTGRYQETQYF.

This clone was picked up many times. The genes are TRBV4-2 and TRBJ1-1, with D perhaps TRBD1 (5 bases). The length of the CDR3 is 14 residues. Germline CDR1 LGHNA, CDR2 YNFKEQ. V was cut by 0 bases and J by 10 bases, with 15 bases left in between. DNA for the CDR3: TGTGCCAGCAGCCAAGATCTGCAGGTGGGGGTAGCTTTCTTT. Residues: CASSQDLQVGVAFF.

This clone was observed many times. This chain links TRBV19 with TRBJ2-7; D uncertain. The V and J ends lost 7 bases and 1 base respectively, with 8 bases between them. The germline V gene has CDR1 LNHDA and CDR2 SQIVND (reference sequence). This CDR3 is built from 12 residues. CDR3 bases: TGTGCCAGTAAAGGGTCGTCCTACGAGCAGTACTTC. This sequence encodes CASKGSSYEQYF.